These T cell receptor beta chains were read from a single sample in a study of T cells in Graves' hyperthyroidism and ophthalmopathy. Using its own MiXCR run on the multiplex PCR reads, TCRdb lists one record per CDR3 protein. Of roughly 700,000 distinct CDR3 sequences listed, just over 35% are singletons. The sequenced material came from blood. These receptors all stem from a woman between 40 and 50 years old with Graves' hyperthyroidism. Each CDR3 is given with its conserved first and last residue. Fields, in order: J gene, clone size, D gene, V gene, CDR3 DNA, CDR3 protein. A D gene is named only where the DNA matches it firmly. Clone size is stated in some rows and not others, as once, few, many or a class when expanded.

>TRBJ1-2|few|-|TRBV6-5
TGTGCCAGCAGTTACCCGGGGGTCTTACGCTATGGCTACACCTTC
CASSYPGVLRYGYTF
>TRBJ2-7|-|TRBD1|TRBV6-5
TGTGCCAGCAGCCAATACTTGGACAGGAATTACGAGCAGTACTTC
CASSQYLDRNYEQYF
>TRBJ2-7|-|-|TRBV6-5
TGTGCCAGCAGAGCCACAGAGAACCGTTACGAGCAGTACTTC
CASRATENRYEQYF
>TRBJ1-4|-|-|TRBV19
TGTGCCAGTAGTATTATAGAACTTGCAACTAATGAAAAACTGTTTTTT
CASSIIELATNEKLFF
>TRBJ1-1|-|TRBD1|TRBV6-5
TGTGCCAGCAGTCGGGGACAGGGCCCGGGGACTGAAGCTTTCTTT
CASSRGQGPGTEAFF
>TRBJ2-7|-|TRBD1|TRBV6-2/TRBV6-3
TGTGCCAGCAGTTACCCGGGACAGGGAGCTTACGAGCAGTACTTC
CASSYPGQGAYEQYF
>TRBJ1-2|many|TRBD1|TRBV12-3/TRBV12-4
TGTGCCAGCAGTTCGGACAGGGATCACTATGGCTACACCTTC
CASSSDRDHYGYTF
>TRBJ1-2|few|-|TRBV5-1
TGCGCCAGCAGCCAAGAATTTCTCAAGCAGGTTGATGGCTACACCTTC
CASSQEFLKQVDGYTF
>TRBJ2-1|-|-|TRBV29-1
TGCAGCGTTGTTCGGCTGAATTCCTACAATGAGCAGTTCTTC
CSVVRLNSYNEQFF
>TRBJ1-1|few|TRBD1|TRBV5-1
TGCGCCAGCAGCGGCCCTGAGGGCAGGGGGAAGTGGAACACTGAAGCTTTCTTT
CASSGPEGRGKWNTEAFF
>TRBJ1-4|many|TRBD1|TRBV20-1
TGCAGTGCTAGTAAGACAGGGTTCGAAAAACTGTTTTTT
CSASKTGFEKLFF
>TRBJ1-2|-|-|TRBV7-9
TGTGCCAGCAGCTTACCGGGCAACTATGGCCACACCTTC
CASSLPGNYGHTF
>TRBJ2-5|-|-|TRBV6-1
TGTGCCAGCAGTACGGGGGAGCGGGAGACCCAGTACTTC
CASSTGERETQYF
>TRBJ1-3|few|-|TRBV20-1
TGCAGTGCTAGCTCTCCAATGACAGGCTTCGGAAACACCATATATTTT
CSASSPMTGFGNTIYF
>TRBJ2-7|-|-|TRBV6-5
TGTGCCAGCAGTTACTCCTCGGGAAGGGACTACGAGCAGTACTTC
CASSYSSGRDYEQYF
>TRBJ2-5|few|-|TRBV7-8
TGTGCCAGCAGCTTAGCGCGCGAGGCCCAGTACTTC
CASSLAREAQYF
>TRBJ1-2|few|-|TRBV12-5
TGTGCTAGTGGTTTGACCTCATATGGCTACACCTTC
CASGLTSYGYTF
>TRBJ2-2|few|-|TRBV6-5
TGTGCCAGCAGTTACCCGGTCCCCCTAGACACCGGGGAGCTGTTTTTT
CASSYPVPLDTGELFF
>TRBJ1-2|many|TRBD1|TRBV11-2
TGTGCCATGATCCTGGGGGGACAGGGCATCTATGGCTACACCTTC
CAMILGGQGIYGYTF
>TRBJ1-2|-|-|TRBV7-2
TGTGCCAGTAGCTTGGTTGGGTCTAACGGGTATGGCTACGCCTTC
CASSLVGSNGYGYAF
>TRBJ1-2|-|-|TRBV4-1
TGCGCCAGCAGCCAAGTAGACGTTACTAACTATGGCTACACCTTC
CASSQVDVTNYGYTF
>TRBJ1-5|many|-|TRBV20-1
TGCAGTGCTAGAGTTCCGGGCAATCAGCCCCAGCATTTT
CSARVPGNQPQHF
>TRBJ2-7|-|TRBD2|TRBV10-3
TGTGCCATCAGGACCTCGGGACTAGCGGGAGAAGGGCAGTACTTC
CAIRTSGLAGEGQYF
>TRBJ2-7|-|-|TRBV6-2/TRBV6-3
TGTGCCACCCAACGGGGCAGGGGAACCTACGAGCAGTACTTC
CATQRGRGTYEQYF
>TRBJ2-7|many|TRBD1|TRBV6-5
TGTGCCACCTTCGACAGGGGTGGTACCTACGAGCAGTACTTC
CATFDRGGTYEQYF
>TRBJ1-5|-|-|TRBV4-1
TGCGCCAGCAGCCAAGATTTAACCGAGGGTCAGCCCCAGCATTTT
CASSQDLTEGQPQHF
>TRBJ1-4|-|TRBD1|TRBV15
TGTGCCACCAGCAGAGCGGGACAGGGGATTGGGGAGGAAAAACTGTTTTTT
CATSRAGQGIGEEKLFF
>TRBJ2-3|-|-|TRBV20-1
TGCAGTGCTAGAGGCTCCTTCACAGATACGCAGTATTTT
CSARGSFTDTQYF
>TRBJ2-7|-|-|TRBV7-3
TGTGCCAGCACCGAACTAGGAGGTAGCGGAATCAATGAGCAGTACTTC
CASTELGGSGINEQYF
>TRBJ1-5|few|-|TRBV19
TGTGCCAGTAAAGGCTTATGGGGGGCTAGCAATCAGCCCCAGCATTTT
CASKGLWGASNQPQHF
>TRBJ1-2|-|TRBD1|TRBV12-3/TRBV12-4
TGTGCCAGCAGCGAAAGACAGGGGCCTTATGGCTACACCTTC
CASSERQGPYGYTF
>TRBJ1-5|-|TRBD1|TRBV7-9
TGTGCCAGCAGTTTGGGGGACAGGAAAAATCAGCCCCAGCATTTT
CASSLGDRKNQPQHF
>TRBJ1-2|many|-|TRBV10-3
TGTGCCTTCCGCCGGGACATACCTTATGGCTACACCTTC
CAFRRDIPYGYTF
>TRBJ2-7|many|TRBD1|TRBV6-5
TGTGCCAGCAGTTACGGGACAGGGAGCTCCTACGAGCAGTACTTC
CASSYGTGSSYEQYF
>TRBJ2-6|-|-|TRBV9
TGTGCCAGCTCACCACAATTAGGGAACTCTGGGGCCAACGTCCTGACTTTC
CASSPQLGNSGANVLTF
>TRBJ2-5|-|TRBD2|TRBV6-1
TGTGCCAGCAGTGAAGGGCGTCTAGCGCGGGGGGACCAAGAGACCCAGTACTTC
CASSEGRLARGDQETQYF
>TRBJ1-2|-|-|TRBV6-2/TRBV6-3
TGTGCCAGCAGCCCCACAGAGGCTAGTGGCTACACCTTC
CASSPTEASGYTF
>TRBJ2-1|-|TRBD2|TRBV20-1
TGCAGTGTCGACGGACTAGCGGGCTCCTACAATGAGCAGTTCTTC
CSVDGLAGSYNEQFF
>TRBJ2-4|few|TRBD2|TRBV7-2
TGTGCCAGCAGCCGAGGACTAGCGGGGGACATTCAGTACTTC
CASSRGLAGDIQYF
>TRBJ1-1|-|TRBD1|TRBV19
TGTGCCAGTAGTCCCCCGACAGGGGTCCCGACTGAAGCTTTCTTT
CASSPPTGVPTEAFF
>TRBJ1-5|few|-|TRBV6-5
TGTGCCAGCAGTACGACTATGGGAAGGGCCCAGCATTTT
CASSTTMGRAQHF
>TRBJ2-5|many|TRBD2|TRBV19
TGTGCCAGTAGTATAAGCGGGGACGAAGAGACCCAGTACTTC
CASSISGDEETQYF
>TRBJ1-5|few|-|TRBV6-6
TGTGCCAGCAGTCCTCCGGGGGGGTTGAATCAGCCCCAGCATTTT
CASSPPGGLNQPQHF